This T cell receptor beta chain stems from a study of control samples from healthy donors and cancer patients. The assay was immunoSEQ multiplex PCR, and TCRdb's table has in-frame clones only and misses some. In the table there are some 67,000 clones, approximately 89% of which are singletons. V was clipped by 4 bases and J by 2 bases, with 11 bases between them. CDR3 length: 15 amino acids. Germline CDR1 KGHDR, CDR2 SFDVKD. The receptor was isolated from a man in his 60s with lung cancer. The sequenced sample was PBMCs. The V gene is TRBV24-1, the J gene TRBJ2-1; no reliable D call. CDR3 residues: CATSDPNIPYNEQFF. CDR3 coding DNA: TGTGCCACCAGTGACCCCAACATTCCCTACAATGAGCAGTTCTTC.